Sequencing of this T cell receptor (beta chain) was carried out in a study of liver allograft versus peripheral blood T cells. At the level of the study: What was compared were the T cell receptor repertoires in transplanted livers and those in the peripheral blood of recipients.

Findings and limits, study-wide: A difference was reportedly observed between T cell receptor repertoires inside liver allografts and those in peripheral blood.

About this clonotype itself: The antigen remains unidentified. Given a much more abundant clone one base away, this may be a read error.

MiXCR, run by TCRdb on the reads, gives a single entry per CDR3 protein. Found here are roughly 15,000 distinct CDR3 sequences, 20% to 25% of them singletons; the top ten hold roughly 5.8%. The receptor was derived from a human patient who had a liver transplant. Some of these T cells may belong to the graft donor.

The CDR3 loop is CARKPGPSYGYTF. The CDR3 DNA is TGTGCCCGGAAACCCGGACCCTCGTATGGCTACACCTTC. V and J are TRBV30 and TRBJ1-2; D uncertain. Germline-derived CDR1 and CDR2 are GTSNPN and SVGIG (reference sequence). The CDR3 loop spans 13 amino acids. V was cut by 8 bases and J by 5 bases, with 18 bases left in between.